The present TCR beta chain was sequenced within a study of radiotherapy plus CTLA-4 blockade in lung cancer. The study's findings and limits: Early clone dynamics of blood T cells, plus interferon-beta, reportedly predicted response best. Blood TCR clones of tumor origin expanded after radiotherapy plus ipilimumab.

Patients in the study, people with chemo-refractory metastatic non-small-cell lung cancer, received focal radiation plus ipilimumab CTLA-4 blockade. Data came from immunoSEQ multiplex PCR; TCRdb stores just in-frame clones and leaves some out. The data contain tens of thousands of clones, 65% to 85% of them singletons. Comments on this clone: No antigen is known for it.

Trimming took 7 bases from V and 5 from J, leaving 20 bases between them. Germline V lookup: CDR1 MDHEN, CDR2 SYDVKM. The CDR3 extends over 15 amino acids. The TCR sequence derives from a human donor with non-small cell lung cancer who had stable disease on radiotherapy plus ipilimumab. The genes are TRBV28 and TRBJ1-2, with D possibly TRBD1 on 6 matching bases. This material consisted of peripheral blood, taken from a patient treated with radiotherapy plus ipilimumab. The DNA of the CDR3 is TGTGCCAGCAAACCCGGGGGCGCGGGTAGTTATGGCTACACCTTC. As protein: CASKPGGAGSYGYTF.